This TCR beta chain was sequenced in a study of control samples from healthy donors and cancer patients. The repertoire was sequenced with immunoSEQ multiplex PCR; TCRdb's copy has only in-frame clones and lacks some. The sample yields nearly 200,000 clones, over 80% seen once. Trimming took 6 bases from V and 0 from J, leaving 7 bases between them. The CDR3 contains 13 residues. The J gene is TRBJ2-3, the V gene TRBV12-3 or TRBV12-4; no firm D call. This receptor was taken from a man younger than 45 in good health. Sequenced material: blood. The DNA of the CDR3 is TGTGCCAGCAGACCCCTTAGCACAGATACGCAGTATTTT. This codes for CASRPLSTDTQYF.